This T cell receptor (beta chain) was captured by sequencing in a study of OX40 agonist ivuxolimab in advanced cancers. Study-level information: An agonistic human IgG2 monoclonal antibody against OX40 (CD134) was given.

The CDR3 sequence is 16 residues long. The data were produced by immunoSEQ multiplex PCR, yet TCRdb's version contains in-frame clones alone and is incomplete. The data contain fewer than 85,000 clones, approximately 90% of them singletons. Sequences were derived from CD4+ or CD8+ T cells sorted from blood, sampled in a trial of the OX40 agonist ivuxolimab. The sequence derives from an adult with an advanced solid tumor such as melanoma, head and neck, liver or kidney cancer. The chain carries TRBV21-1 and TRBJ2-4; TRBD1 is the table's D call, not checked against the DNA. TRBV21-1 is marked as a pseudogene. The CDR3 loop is CASSIRQGEAKNIQYF. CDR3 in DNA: TGTGCCAGCAGCATTCGACAGGGGGAAGCCAAAAACATTCAGTACTTC.